Below, 23 T cell receptor beta chains from the same sample are listed, as sequenced in a study of T cell repertoires in cytomegalovirus infection. These receptors are not linked to any known antigen. TCRdb used MiXCR to reprocess the reads, holding one entry per CDR3 protein. The repertoire has around 710,000 distinct CDR3 sequences, about 29% of them found once; the top ten carry about an eighth. Here the sequenced sample was cultured CD8+ T cells from PBMCs, taken from culture after CMV antigen stimulation. Receptor source: a human donor in good health (CMV status not recorded). Some clones in this sample may be carry-over from other donors' samples.

This clonotype has only a few counts. V and J are TRBV6-5 and TRBJ2-1; D perhaps matches TRBD1 (6 bases). Germline assignment: CDR1 MNHEY and CDR2 SVGAGI. The CDR3 has 15 residues. With 2 bases removed from V and 4 bases from J, the gap between germline ends came to 12 bases. The DNA of the CDR3 is TGTGCCAGCAGTTACGGGACACTCTTGTACAATGAGCAGTTCTTC. Translating it yields CASSYGTLLYNEQFF.

The chain carries TRBV5-4 and TRBJ2-2, with unresolved D. Germline CDR1 and CDR2: SGHNT and YYREEE (reference sequence). The CDR3 length is 14 residues. V lost 2 bases and J lost 3, with 8 bases in between. The CDR3 sequence: CASSFVRDTGELFF. In nucleotides, the CDR3 is TGTGCCAGCAGCTTTGTCCGGGACACCGGGGAGCTGTTTTTT.

The rearrangement uses TRBV7-9 and TRBJ2-7; TRBD1 matches at 8 bases. The CDR3 spans 16 residues. With 5 bases clipped from V and 3 bases from J, the junction kept 12 bases outside the gene matches. The germline CDR1 and CDR2 sequences are SEHNR and FQNEAQ (reference sequence). CDR3 bases: TGTGCCAGCAGCACCAGCCGACAGGGGAGGAACTACGAGCAGTACTTC. Translation gives CASSTSRQGRNYEQYF.

This chain connects TRBV4-1 to TRBJ2-2; TRBD1 is a possible D gene (6 bases). The CDR3 is made up of 19 amino acids. CDR1 and CDR2 (germline): MGHRA, YSYEKL. Trimming removed 4 bases at V and 1 base at J, with 22 bases between. The CDR3 nucleotides read TGCGCCAGCAGCCCCGACAGGCAGGGGTTCTCCCGGAACACCGGGGAGCTGTTTTTT. It is translated as CASSPDRQGFSRNTGELFF.

This clonotype turned up a few times. The V call is TRBV28, the J call TRBJ1-2, with D perhaps TRBD1 (5 bases). The CDR3 is made up of 14 amino acids. CDR1 MDHEN and CDR2 SYDVKM come from the germline V gene. V lost 5 bases and J 4 bases, leaving 14 bases between the germline ends. The CDR3 region is CASSPPTASYGYTF. The CDR3 region has the DNA TGTGCCAGCAGTCCACCGACAGCAAGCTATGGCTACACCTTC.

V usage is TRBV15 and J usage is TRBJ2-7; 7 positions agree with TRBD2. V lost 5 bases to trimming and J lost 6 bases; unmatched junction nucleotides: 4. The V gene's germline CDR1 is LNHNV and CDR2 YYDKDF (reference sequence). This CDR3 is 12 amino acids long. The CDR3 region is CATSPGTTEQYV. The CDR3 nucleotides read TGTGCCACCAGCCCCGGGACTACCGAGCAGTACGTC.

This clonotype turned up a few times. The chain combines TRBV27 with TRBJ2-3, with D maybe TRBD1 (5 bases). The germline V and J ends were trimmed by 4 bases and 2 bases, with 13 bases remaining between them. Germline CDR1 MNHEY, CDR2 SMNVEV (reference sequence). There are 15 residues in the CDR3. CDR3 loop: CASSSRWGLTDTQYF. The CDR3, as DNA: TGTGCCAGCAGTTCCAGGTGGGGCCTCACAGATACGCAGTATTTT.

This clonotype showed up just a few times. The V call is TRBV27, the J call TRBJ2-1, with D possibly matching TRBD1 (7 bases). This CDR3 region has 15 residues. Trimming took off 4 bases at V and 5 bases at J, with 15 bases between the two ends. From germline, CDR1 is MNHEY and CDR2 SMNVEV (reference sequence). The CDR3 loop reads CASSSSGGTNNEQFF. The CDR3 nucleotides read TGTGCCAGCAGTTCCTCAGGGGGGACAAACAATGAGCAGTTCTTC.

This clonotype was seen a handful of times. The chain is built from TRBV27 and TRBJ1-1; D is ambiguous. The CDR3 spans 14 residues. Germline assignment: CDR1 MNHEY and CDR2 SMNVEV (reference sequence). The ends were cut back, 6 bases at V and 4 bases at J, with 15 bases in the middle. CDR3 in amino acids: CASRYAAGLTEAFF. The CDR3 DNA reads as TGTGCCAGCAGATACGCGGCGGGTCTCACTGAAGCTTTCTTT.

The genes are TRBV5-1 and TRBJ1-2; D call uncertain. Per the germline V gene, CDR1 is SGHRS and CDR2 is YFSETQ. The CDR3 extends over 14 amino acids. With 1 base removed from V and 3 bases from J, the gap between germline ends came to 10 bases. CDR3 sequence (DNA): TGCGCCAGCAGCTTGATTGGGGAGGACTATGGCTACACCTTC. Translation: CASSLIGEDYGYTF. Together with reference TRBV5-1 and TRBJ1-2, the CDR3 gives the full variable domain: KAGVTQTPRYLIKTRGQQVTLSCSPISGHRSVSWYQQTPGQGLQFLFEYFSETQRNKGNFPGRFSGRQFSNSRSEMNVSTLELGDSALYLCASSLIGEDYGYTFGSGTRLTVV.

The V call is TRBV20-1, the J call TRBJ2-2; 7 positions match TRBD2. V was clipped by 0 bases and J by 1 base; unmatched bases: 5. CDR1 is DFQATT, CDR2 SNEGSKA, per germline (reference sequence). CDR3 size: 16 residues. The CDR3 DNA reads as TGCAGTGCTAGAGATGGGGGGGGAGAGAACACCGGGGAGCTGTTTTTT. This codes for CSARDGGGENTGELFF.

This sequence joins TRBV4-3 and TRBJ2-2, with 10 bases identical to TRBD2. The V and J ends lost 1 base and 7 bases, in that order; junction bases with no gene match: 6. The CDR3 has 16 residues. The V gene's germline CDR1 is LGHNA and CDR2 YSLEER. The CDR3 DNA is TGCGCCAGCAGCCAAGGCACAGCGGGGGGGATCGGGGAGCTGTTTTTT. This translates into CASSQGTAGGIGELFF.

This clonotype was counted a few times. V is TRBV5-1 and J is TRBJ2-7; the match to TRBD1 covers 8 bases. CDR3 length: 14 residues. V trimming: 3 bases; J trimming: 2 bases; junction bases outside the gene matches: 4. Germline V gives CDR1 SGHRS, CDR2 YFSETQ. Here the CDR3 reads CASSWDRSPYEQYF. The CDR3 bases are TGCGCCAGCAGCTGGGACAGGAGTCCCTACGAGCAGTACTTC.

This clonotype was observed at least ten times. V is TRBV7-9 and J is TRBJ2-7; TRBD1 matches at 7 bases. Germline V CDR1 and CDR2: SEHNR, FQNEAQ (reference sequence). There are 14 residues in the CDR3. Germline trimming cut 1 base from V and 5 bases from J; bases unmatched to any gene: 5. The CDR3 region is CASSLVRGLNEQYF. CDR3 DNA: TGTGCCAGCAGCTTAGTCAGGGGGTTGAACGAGCAGTACTTC.

This clonotype was seen a few times. In nucleotides, the CDR3 is TGCAGTGCTCGCGGGACTAGCGGGGGGGCCGTGTCTGGAGAGACCCAGTACTTC. Protein product: CSARGTSGGAVSGETQYF. The chain joins TRBV20-1 to TRBJ2-5; 16 nucleotides match TRBD2. V shed 5 bases and J 4 bases; nucleotides not matched to a gene: 13. CDR3 length: 18 residues. Looked up from germline, CDR1 is DFQATT and CDR2 is SNEGSKA (reference sequence).

A single count supports this clonotype. The rearrangement links TRBV27 to TRBJ2-6, with D possibly matching TRBD1 (5 bases). CDR1 and CDR2 from the germline V gene are MNHEY and SMNVEV (reference sequence). Trimming took off 5 bases at V and 3 bases at J, with 20 bases between the two ends. This CDR3 has 18 residues. CDR3 coding DNA: TGTGCCAGCAGTCAATTGACAGATGGCTCAGGTGGGGCCAACGTCCTGACTTTC. This codes for CASSQLTDGSGGANVLTF.

J is TRBJ1-2 and V is TRBV11-2; 7 bases align to TRBD1. Germline assignment: CDR1 SGHAT and CDR2 FQNNGV. The V segment lost 2 bases and the J segment 8 bases; nucleotides outside the gene matches: 20. The CDR3 sequence is 18 residues long. The DNA for the CDR3 is TGTGCCAGCAGCTTATCCCCCCCTGACAGGGTGGGGAGGAAGGGCTACACCTTC. Its protein product is CASSLSPPDRVGRKGYTF.

This clonotype was detected only a few times. The CDR3 DNA follows: TGTGCCAGCAGTACACCGACGGGGAGGACTGAAGCTTTCTTT. This sequence encodes CASSTPTGRTEAFF. This chain joins TRBV27 and TRBJ1-1; D is unclear. The CDR3 is made up of 14 amino acids. Germline V gene sequence: CDR1 MNHEY, CDR2 SMNVEV (reference sequence). V lost 5 bases, J lost 5 bases, and 15 bases lay in between.

This chain joins TRBV19 and TRBJ1-2, with D possibly matching TRBD1 (5 bases). With 5 bases removed from V and 4 bases from J, the gap between germline ends came to 17 bases. The germline CDR1 and CDR2 sequences are LNHDA and SQIVND (reference sequence). The CDR3 is 15 amino acids. The CDR3 region is CASSPSGGRTYGYTF. As DNA, the CDR3 is TGTGCCAGTAGTCCCTCGGGGGGGAGGACCTATGGCTACACCTTC.

This clonotype was detected a few times. The V call is TRBV27, the J call TRBJ1-3; no clear D gene. The CDR3 runs to 16 residues. Trimming removed 4 bases at V and 7 bases at J, with 20 bases between. Germline CDR1 and CDR2: MNHEY and SMNVEV (reference sequence). In nucleotides, the CDR3 is TGTGCCAGCAGTTCCGCAATAGGTTCTTCGCTTAACACCATATATTTT. This gives the protein CASSSAIGSSLNTIYF.

This clonotype was detected a few times. The chain links TRBV6-5 to TRBJ1-4; TRBD1 aligns across 8 bases. V shed 2 bases and J 0 bases; nucleotides not matched to a gene: 11. Germline V gene sequence: CDR1 MNHEY, CDR2 SVGAGI. The CDR3 extends over 19 amino acids. CDR3 nucleotides: TGTGCCAGCAGTTACAAAGAGACAGGGGACGATGCAACTAATGAAAAACTGTTTTTT. This sequence encodes CASSYKETGDDATNEKLFF.

This rearrangement joins TRBV7-2 to TRBJ1-1, with 10 positions matching TRBD1. Germline-derived CDR1 and CDR2 are SGHTA and FQGNSA. The trim removed 5 bases at V and 14 bases at J, leaving 8 bases unmatched. The CDR3 extends over 12 amino acids. CDR3 bases: TGTGCCAGCAGCCAGGGACAGGGGCGCCGATTCTTT. Translating gives CASSQGQGRRFF.

V is TRBV6-8 and J is TRBJ1-1; 7 bases are shared with TRBD1. Per the germline V gene, CDR1 is MNHGY and CDR2 is SAAAGT. The V gene end was trimmed by 4 bases and the J gene end by 3 bases; junction bases not matched to a gene: 11. This CDR3 region has 16 residues. The CDR3 spells CASSSPRTGRDTEAFF. The CDR3 bases are TGTGCCAGCAGTTCTCCTCGGACAGGAAGGGACACTGAAGCTTTCTTT.